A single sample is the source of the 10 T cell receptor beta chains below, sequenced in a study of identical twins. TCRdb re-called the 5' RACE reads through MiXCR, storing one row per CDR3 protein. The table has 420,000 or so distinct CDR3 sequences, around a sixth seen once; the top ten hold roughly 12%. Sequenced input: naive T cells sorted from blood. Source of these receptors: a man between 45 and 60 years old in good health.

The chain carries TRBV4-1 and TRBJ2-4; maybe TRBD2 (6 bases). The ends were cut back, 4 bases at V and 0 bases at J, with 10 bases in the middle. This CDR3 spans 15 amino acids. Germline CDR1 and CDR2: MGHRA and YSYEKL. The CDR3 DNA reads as TGCGCCAGCAGCCTGGGGGGTATAGCCAAAAACATTCAGTACTTC. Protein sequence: CASSLGGIAKNIQYF.

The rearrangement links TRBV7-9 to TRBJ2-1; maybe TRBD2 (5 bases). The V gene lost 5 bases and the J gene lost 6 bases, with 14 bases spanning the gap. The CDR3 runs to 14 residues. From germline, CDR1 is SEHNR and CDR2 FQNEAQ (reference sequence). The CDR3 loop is CASSAVPSSNEQFF. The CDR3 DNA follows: TGTGCCAGCAGCGCCGTCCCTAGCAGCAATGAGCAGTTCTTC.

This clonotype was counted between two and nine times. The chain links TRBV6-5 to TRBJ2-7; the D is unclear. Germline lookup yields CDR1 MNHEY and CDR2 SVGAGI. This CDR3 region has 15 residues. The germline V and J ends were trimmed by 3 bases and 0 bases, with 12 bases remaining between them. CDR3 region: CASSYGAMSSYEQYF. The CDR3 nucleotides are TGTGCCAGCAGTTATGGCGCGATGAGCTCCTACGAGCAGTACTTC.

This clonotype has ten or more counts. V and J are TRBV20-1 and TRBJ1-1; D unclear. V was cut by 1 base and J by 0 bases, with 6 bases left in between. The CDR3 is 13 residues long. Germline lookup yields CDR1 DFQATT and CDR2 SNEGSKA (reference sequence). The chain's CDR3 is CSARAFMNTEAFF. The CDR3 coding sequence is TGCAGTGCTAGAGCGTTTATGAACACTGAAGCTTTCTTT.

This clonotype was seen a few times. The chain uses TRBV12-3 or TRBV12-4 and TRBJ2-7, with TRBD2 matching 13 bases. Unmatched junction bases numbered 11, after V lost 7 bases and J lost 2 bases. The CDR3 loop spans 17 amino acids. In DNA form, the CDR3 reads TGTGCCAGCACCCTGACTAGCGGGAGGCCAGGGGCCTACGAGCAGTACTTC. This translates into CASTLTSGRPGAYEQYF.

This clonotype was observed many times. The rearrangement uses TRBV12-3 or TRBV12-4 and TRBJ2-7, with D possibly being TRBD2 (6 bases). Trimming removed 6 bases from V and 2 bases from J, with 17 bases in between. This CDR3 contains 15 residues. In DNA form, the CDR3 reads TGTGCCAGCAGCCTCGGGGGATATGGGGCCTACGAGCAGTACTTC. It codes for CASSLGGYGAYEQYF.

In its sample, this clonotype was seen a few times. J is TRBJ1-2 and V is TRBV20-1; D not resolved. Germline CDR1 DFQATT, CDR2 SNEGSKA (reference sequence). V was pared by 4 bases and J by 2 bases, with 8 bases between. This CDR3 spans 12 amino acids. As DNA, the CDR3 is TGCAGTGCTAAAAATACGAACTATGGCTACACCTTC. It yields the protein CSAKNTNYGYTF.

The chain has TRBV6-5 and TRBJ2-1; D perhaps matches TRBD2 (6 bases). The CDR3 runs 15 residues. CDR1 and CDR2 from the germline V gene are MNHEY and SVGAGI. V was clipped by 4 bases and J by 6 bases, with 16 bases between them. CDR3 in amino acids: CASSWGGMEANEQFF. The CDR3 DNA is TGTGCCAGCAGTTGGGGCGGGATGGAGGCCAATGAGCAGTTCTTC.

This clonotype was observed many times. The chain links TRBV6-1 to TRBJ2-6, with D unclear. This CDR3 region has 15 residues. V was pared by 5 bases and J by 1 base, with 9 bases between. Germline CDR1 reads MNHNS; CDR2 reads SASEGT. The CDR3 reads CASSPIVSGANVLTF. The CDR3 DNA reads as TGTGCCAGCAGTCCTATAGTTTCTGGGGCCAACGTCCTGACTTTC.

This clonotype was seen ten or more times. CDR3 sequence reads: CASSITHSATDTQYF. Written as DNA, the CDR3 is TGTGCCAGCTCCATAACCCACTCGGCCACAGATACGCAGTATTTT. The V and J genes are TRBV18 and TRBJ2-3; D is uncertain. Germline V gene lookup returns CDR1 KGHSH and CDR2 LQKENI. V was pared by 6 bases and J by 2 bases, with 15 bases between. The CDR3 length is 15 residues.